This TCR beta chain derives from a study of identical twins. Study conclusions and caveats: It was out-of-frame TCR alpha sharing in monozygotic twins that models underestimated. Invariant MAIT and iNKT cells are populations that could partly confound zero-insertion analyses. Out-of-frame beta chain sequences displayed weaker excess sharing between twins.

With template switching, a universal primer site was added, and the cDNA carried unique molecular identifiers. TCRdb re-derived calls from the 5' RACE reads in MiXCR, one entry per CDR3 protein. The sample shows about 570,000 distinct CDR3 sequences, around 9.6% of them seen only once. Germline trimming cut 7 bases from V and 1 base from J; bases unmatched to any gene: 3. The CDR3 covers 14 residues. Germline lookup yields CDR1 ENHRY and CDR2 SYGVKD. This clonotype was seen ten or more times. Its cognate antigen is unknown. These same records also appear under a second study, on yellow fever vaccine responses in identical twins.

The specimen was PBMCs. The receptor was derived from a woman between 18 and 29 years old in good health. This chain uses TRBV10-3 with TRBJ2-2, with TRBD1 identical over 7 bases. The CDR3 loop reads CAIIRTGNTGELFF. CDR3 nucleotide sequence: TGTGCCATCATTCGGACAGGGAACACCGGGGAGCTGTTTTTT.